The 28 T cell receptor beta chains below come from one sample, sequenced in a study of cytomegalovirus exposure and HLA in healthy donors listed by TCRdb under 2017. The library was prepared using the immunoSEQ multiplex PCR assay. The multiplex PCR relied on a mix of 60 forward primers for TCR Vbeta segments and 13 reverse primers for TCR Jbeta segments. TCRdb obtained this table from immuneACCESS and retained in-frame rearrangements with V and J assigned. These tables miss some clones; where compared with another copy, unresolved V genes account for less than half of the shortfall, and the remainder is unexplained. The sample yields roughly 120,000 clones; roughly 80% were counted once. The ten largest clones take up about 7.7% of the sample. The sample taken for sequencing was PBMCs. The receptors were gathered from a woman aged 50 to 60 in good health and CMV-seropositive.

The rearrangement uses TRBV11-3 and TRBJ2-4, with D perhaps matching TRBD2 (6 bases). CDR3 length: 18 amino acids. Trimming shortened V by 7 bases and J by 0 bases, and 22 bases separated the two germline ends. Germline loops: CDR1 SGHNT, CDR2 YENEEA. The CDR3 sequence: CASIPEWSRRGAKNIQYF. DNA of the CDR3: TGTGCCAGCATCCCTGAGTGGTCTAGGCGGGGAGCCAAAAACATTCAGTACTTC.

CDR3 in amino acids: CASSFIQDYEAFF. The CDR3 DNA sequence: TGTGCCAGCAGTTTCATACAGGACTACGAAGCTTTCTTT. The chain recombines TRBV6-5 with TRBJ1-1; D is possibly TRBD1 (5 bases). Germline CDR1 is MNHEY and CDR2 is SVGAGI. The ends were cut back, 4 bases at V and 8 bases at J, with 14 bases in the middle. The CDR3 length is 13 residues.

The chain couples TRBV7-9 to TRBJ2-3, with 7 bases matching TRBD1. The CDR3 is made up of 16 amino acids. Germline values: CDR1 SEHNR, CDR2 FQNEAQ (reference sequence). Trimming removed 5 bases from V and 1 base from J; junction bases left unmatched: 9. DNA of the CDR3: TGTGCCAGCAGCGCTCCTAGACAGGGAGGCACAGATACGCAGTATTTT. It encodes CASSAPRQGGTDTQYF.

This clone was detected only a few times. The V call is TRBV4-3, the J call TRBJ2-7, with TRBD1 matching over 8 bases. The CDR3 runs 15 residues. V dropped 0 bases and J dropped 4; count of bases not matched to a gene: 5. Germline CDR1 is LGHNA and CDR2 is YSLEER. This chain's CDR3 is CASSQDFTGGYEQYF. The DNA for the CDR3 is TGCGCCAGCAGCCAAGATTTCACAGGGGGGTACGAGCAGTACTTC.

The chain is built from TRBV27 and TRBJ1-5; perhaps TRBD1 as D (6 bases). Germline V gene lookup returns CDR1 MNHEY and CDR2 SMNVEV (reference sequence). This CDR3 contains 14 residues. The V gene lost 4 bases and the J gene lost 6 bases, with 13 bases spanning the gap. This CDR3 reads CASSYRARGQPQHF. CDR3 in DNA: TGTGCCAGCAGTTATCGGGCCAGGGGTCAGCCCCAGCATTTT.

The chain couples TRBV6-1 to TRBJ2-5; 13 bases are shared with TRBD2. The end of the DNA fits TRBJ2-7 better, so the J call may be wrong. This CDR3 is built from 15 residues. Germline V gene data show CDR1 as MNHNS and CDR2 as SASEGT. DNA of the CDR3: TGTGCCAGCTACGAACTAGCGGGAGGGTCCTACGAGCAGTACTTC. This encodes CASYELAGGSYEQYF.

This CDR3 reads CASSRVGGETQYF. The CDR3, as DNA: TGTGCCAGCTCACGGGTAGGAGGGGAGACCCAGTACTTC. V is TRBV18 and J is TRBJ2-5, with D possibly TRBD2 on 6 matching bases. Trimming removed 4 bases from V and 5 bases from J, with 11 bases in between. This CDR3 contains 13 residues. The germline CDR1 and CDR2 sequences are KGHSH and LQKENI.

CDR3 bases: TGTGCCAGCAGTTTATCGGGCCGACAGTACTCTGGAAACACCATATATTTT. Its translation is CASSLSGRQYSGNTIYF. The V gene is TRBV27, the J gene TRBJ1-3, with TRBD1 as a possible D gene (5 bases). This CDR3 has 17 amino acids. Per the germline V gene, CDR1 is MNHEY and CDR2 is SMNVEV (reference sequence). Trimming cost V 0 bases and J 0 bases, with 12 bases left between them.

The V and J genes are TRBV6-6 and TRBJ1-6, with TRBD1 matching over 10 bases. Germline loops: CDR1 MNHNY, CDR2 SVGAGI (reference sequence). The V and J ends lost 2 bases and 9 bases, in that order; junction bases with no gene match: 4. The CDR3 spans 15 residues. The CDR3 DNA is TGTGCCAGCAGTTACGAGGGACAGGGGTTTTCACCCCTCCACTTT. This encodes CASSYEGQGFSPLHF.

The V call is TRBV6-1, the J call TRBJ1-1; the D gene is possibly TRBD1 (6 bases). The V end was cut by 6 bases, the J end by 0 bases, with 8 bases between. The CDR3 length is 13 residues. Germline V CDR1 and CDR2: MNHNS, SASEGT. The CDR3 bases are TGTGCCAGCAGCCGGACAGTGAACACTGAAGCTTTCTTT. Protein product: CASSRTVNTEAFF.

As for this clone: The junction departs from germline at one end; a sequencing error may be responsible. Different DNA sequences within this sample yield the same CDR3. The chain employs TRBV7-9 and TRBJ2-7; 9 nucleotides align to TRBD2. CDR3 length equals 16 residues. CDR1 is SEHNR and CDR2 is FQNEAQ in the germline V gene (reference sequence). This chain's CDR3 is CASSLEAGGGVGEQYF. In DNA, the CDR3 is TGCGCCAGCAGCTTAGAGGCGGGAGGGGGAGTGGGCGAGCAGTACTTC.

This sequence joins TRBV29-1 and TRBJ2-7; 7 bases fit TRBD1. In germline, CDR1 is SQVTM, CDR2 ANQGSEA. The V and J ends lost 6 bases and 0 bases, in that order; junction bases with no gene match: 2. CDR3 size: 12 residues. The chain's CDR3 is CSVWDSSYEQYF. CDR3 DNA: TGCAGCGTATGGGACAGCTCCTACGAGCAGTACTTC.

This clone has only a few counts. Other DNA sequences in this specimen translate into the identical CDR3. The chain joins TRBV5-4 to TRBJ1-1; D gene ambiguous. In germline, CDR1 is SGHNT, CDR2 YYREEE (reference sequence). V dropped 1 base and J dropped 1 base, with 5 bases sitting between them. The CDR3 has 13 amino acids. CDR3 sequence: CASSLRGNTEAFF. The DNA for the CDR3 is TGTGCCAGCAGCTTGAGAGGGAACACTGAAGCTTTCTTT.

This chain connects TRBV2 to TRBJ1-2, with TRBD1 matching over 10 bases. After removal of 6 bases from V and 4 bases from J, the junction contained 11 bases not matched to a gene. Germline V gives CDR1 SNHLY, CDR2 FYNNEI. This CDR3 spans 16 amino acids. The CDR3 region has the DNA TGTGCCAGCAGGGGGTCCGGGACAGGGGTTGGCTATGGCTACACCTTC. Residues: CASRGSGTGVGYGYTF.

This chain joins TRBV15 and TRBJ1-1, with a possible D match to TRBD1 (5 bases). The germline gives CDR1 LNHNV, CDR2 YYDKDF (reference sequence). This CDR3 has 19 amino acids. V lost 0 bases to trimming and J lost 6 bases, with 26 bases between them. CDR3 coding DNA: TGTGCCACCAGCAGAGAGGGGGGAGGGGTGGGGGTTAGTAGGTCTGAAGCTTTCTTT. This translates into CATSREGGGVGVSRSEAFF.

On this clone: Germline and junction disagree at one end, which may indicate a read error. This sequence joins TRBV19 and TRBJ2-7; TRBD1 might be the D (5 bases). Germline V lookup: CDR1 LNHDA, CDR2 SQIVND (reference sequence). This CDR3 has 14 amino acids. The CDR3 region has the DNA TGTGCCTGTAGTATAGAAACAGGCCCCTACGAGCAGTACTTC. Encoded protein: CACSIETGPYEQYF.

This clone was recorded only once. The chain joins TRBV10-1 to TRBJ1-1; 8 nucleotides agree with TRBD1. In germline, CDR1 is WNHNN, CDR2 SYGVQD (reference sequence). Trimming at V came to 7 bases and at J to 5 bases, leaving 9 bases not matched to a gene. This CDR3 has 14 residues. CDR3 protein: CASTKTGVETEAFF. The DNA of the CDR3 is TGCGCCAGCACTAAGACAGGGGTGGAGACTGAAGCTTTCTTT.

CDR3 region: CASSSLKTSGAYEQYF. In nucleotides, the CDR3 is TGTGCCAGCAGCTCCCTAAAGACTAGCGGGGCCTACGAGCAGTACTTC. The chain couples TRBV7-9 to TRBJ2-7, with 11 bases aligning to TRBD2. The CDR3 loop spans 16 amino acids. V lost 4 bases, J lost 2 bases, and 7 bases stayed unmatched. Germline V gene lookup returns CDR1 SEHNR and CDR2 FQNEAQ (reference sequence).

The chain recombines TRBV18 with TRBJ2-2, with D possibly TRBD1 on 6 matching bases. The CDR3 is 20 amino acids. The germline CDR1 and CDR2 sequences are KGHSH and LQKENI. Trimming removed 3 bases from V and 1 base from J, with 24 bases in between. The CDR3 nucleotides are TGTGCCAGCTCACCTTTATTAAGAACTTCCCCGGGACAGAACACCGGGGAGCTGTTTTTT. It specifies CASSPLLRTSPGQNTGELFF. Filled out from reference TRBV18 and TRBJ2-2, the complete variable domain reads NAGVMQNPRHLVRRRGQEARLRCSPMKGHSHVYWYRQLPEEGLKFMVYLQKENIIDESGMPKERFSAEFPKEGPSILRIQQVVRGDSAAYFCASSPLLRTSPGQNTGELFFGEGSRLTVL.

V is TRBV4-1 and J is TRBJ1-1, with a weak D call TRBD1 (6 bases). The CDR3 length is 14 residues. Germline V CDR1 and CDR2: MGHRA, YSYEKL. Trimming took 0 bases from V and 3 from J, leaving 8 bases between them. DNA of the CDR3: TGCGCCAGCAGCCAAGACAGGGGATACACTGAAGCTTTCTTT. Translation gives CASSQDRGYTEAFF.

CDR3 nucleotide sequence: TGTGCCAGCAGCTTAGAGGGGGCCCCTGGAAACACCATATATTTT. It yields the protein CASSLEGAPGNTIYF. The J gene is TRBJ1-3, the V gene TRBV13; 7 bases align to TRBD1. The ends lost 1 base at V and 2 bases at J; junction bases unmatched: 2. The CDR3 covers 15 residues. CDR1 and CDR2 from the germline V gene are PRHDT and FYEKMQ (reference sequence).

The sample holds a few counts of this clone. The rearrangement uses TRBV7-9 and TRBJ2-7; 7 bases are a match to TRBD1. The germline CDR1 and CDR2 sequences are SEHNR and FQNEAQ (reference sequence). The CDR3 runs 14 residues. V was pared by 5 bases and J by 2 bases, with 6 bases of the junction left unmatched. CDR3 sequence: CASSRGTVPYEQYF. CDR3 coding DNA: TGTGCCAGCAGCAGAGGGACAGTACCCTACGAGCAGTACTTC.

The chain has TRBV18 and TRBJ1-1; tentative D call: TRBD1 (6 bases). CDR3 length equals 14 residues. V was trimmed by 3 bases and J by 3 bases, leaving 11 bases between them. CDR1 is KGHSH and CDR2 is LQKENI in the germline V gene. CDR3 DNA sequence: TGTGCCAGCTCACCGGTGGGGGCCGACACTGAAGCTTTCTTT. Protein sequence: CASSPVGADTEAFF.

This rearrangement joins TRBV19 to TRBJ1-5, with 10 bases matching TRBD1. The CDR3 has 14 amino acids. Per the germline V gene, CDR1 is LNHDA and CDR2 is SQIVND (reference sequence). V lost 7 bases, J lost 6 bases, and 6 bases stayed unmatched. Here the CDR3 DNA reads TGTGCCAGTAAGACAGGGGGCGTGATTCAGCCCCAGCATTTT. It is translated as CASKTGGVIQPQHF.

This clone was recorded only once. The chain employs TRBV2 and TRBJ2-1; 9 bases map to TRBD2. The CDR3 covers 14 residues. V lost 8 bases and J lost 2; bases outside the gene matches: 4. Germline V CDR1 and CDR2: SNHLY, FYNNEI. In DNA form, the CDR3 reads TGTGCCAGCGGGGAGCGGGGGGCCTACAATGAGCAGTTCTTC. The encoded protein is CASGERGAYNEQFF.

The V call is TRBV27, the J call TRBJ2-5; D is perhaps TRBD1 (5 bases). The length of the CDR3 is 15 residues. Germline V gene lookup returns CDR1 MNHEY and CDR2 SMNVEV (reference sequence). V dropped 3 bases and J dropped 1 base, with 12 bases sitting between them. CDR3 sequence reads: CASSFTVTGQETQYF. CDR3 in DNA: TGTGCCAGCAGTTTTACCGTTACAGGCCAAGAGACCCAGTACTTC.

With regard to this clone: At one of its ends the junction is not consistent with the germline gene, which may arise from a read error. This chain links TRBV7-9 with TRBJ2-2; D uncertain. The CDR3 has 14 amino acids. Per germline, CDR1 SEHNR and CDR2 FQNEAQ (reference sequence). CDR3 nucleotide sequence: TGTTCCAGCAGCTTGGCTTGGAACACCGGGGAGCTGTTTTTT. Translated, it gives CSSSLAWNTGELFF. The whole variable domain, remainder taken from reference TRBV7-9 and TRBJ2-2, is DTGVSQNPRHKITKRGQNVTFRCDPISEHNRLYWYRQTLGQGPEFLTYFQNEAQLEKSRLLSDRFSAERPKGSFSTLEIQRTEQGDSAMYLCSSSLAWNTGELFFGEGSRLTVL.

This CDR3 reads CASSYLRQGGTGELFF. In DNA form, the CDR3 reads TGTGCCAGCAGTTACCTCCGACAGGGAGGCACCGGGGAGCTGTTTTTT. The rearrangement uses TRBV6-5 and TRBJ2-2, with D possibly being TRBD1 (7 bases). Germline CDR1 reads MNHEY; CDR2 reads SVGAGI. The CDR3 is 16 residues long. Trimming left V 2 bases short and J 4 bases short, with 14 bases between.